This TCR beta chain originates from a study of hypomethylating agent response in myelodysplastic syndrome. For the study at large: Mean age was about 70 +/- 6 years; diploid cytogenetics predominated. Study-wide results and caveats: After treatment, novel clonotypes emerged more in responders, contracted ones more in non-responders. Novel MDS antigen recognition by shared GLIPH2 clusters is possible but unvalidated.

Germline CDR1 is MNHEY and CDR2 is SVGAGI. The CDR3 has 14 residues. With 0 bases removed from V and 2 bases from J, the gap between germline ends came to 7 bases. Details on this clone: Its antigen is not identified.

Profiled with immunoSEQ multiplex PCR; TCRdb holds only in-frame clones, not every one. The table shows several thousand clones, with approximately 82% occurring only once. The receptor's source is a human donor with myelodysplastic syndrome. The sample consisted of bone marrow, taken before or after starting hypomethylating agent treatment for myelodysplastic syndrome (not recorded which). The chain couples TRBV6-5 to TRBJ1-1, with D tentatively TRBD1 (5 bases). Here the CDR3 reads CASSYSGLNTEAFF. The CDR3 nucleotides are TGTGCCAGCAGTTACTCGGGACTAAACACTGAAGCTTTCTTT.